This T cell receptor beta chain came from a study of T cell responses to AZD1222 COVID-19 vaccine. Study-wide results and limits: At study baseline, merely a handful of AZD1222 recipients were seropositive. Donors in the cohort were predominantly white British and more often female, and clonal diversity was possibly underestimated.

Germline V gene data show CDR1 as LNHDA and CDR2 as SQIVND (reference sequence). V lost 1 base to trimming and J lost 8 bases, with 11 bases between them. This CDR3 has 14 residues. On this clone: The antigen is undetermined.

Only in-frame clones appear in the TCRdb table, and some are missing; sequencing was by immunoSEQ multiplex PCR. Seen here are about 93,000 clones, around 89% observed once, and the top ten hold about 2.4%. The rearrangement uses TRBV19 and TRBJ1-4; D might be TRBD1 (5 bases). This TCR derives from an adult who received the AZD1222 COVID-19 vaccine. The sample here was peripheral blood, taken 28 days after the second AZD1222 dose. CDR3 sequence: CASSIGTGGEKLFF. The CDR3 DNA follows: TGTGCCAGTAGTATAGGTACAGGAGGAGAAAAACTGTTTTTT.